The rows below give T cell receptor beta chains drawn from one sample of a study of CD8 T cells in ankylosing spondylitis. TCRdb itself ran the 5' RACE reads through MiXCR, one entry per CDR3 protein. Among 800,000 to 900,000 distinct CDR3 sequences listed, approximately 10% were seen once. The sample consisted of blood, either unsorted or a sorted T cell fraction (not recorded which). Receptors were obtained from a male donor with ankylosing spondylitis. CDR3s include the opening cysteine and the closing phenylalanine or tryptophan. D genes are given only for firm matches. Rows give clone size only sometimes, using once, few, many, or a class for an expanded clone.

j_call v_call clone_size d_call cdr3_aa cdr3_nt
TRBJ2-7 TRBV20-1 few TRBD2 CSARRGGVDSYEQYF TGCAGTGCCCGAAGGGGAGGGGTTGACTCCTACGAGCAGTACTTC
TRBJ2-1 TRBV11-2 NA TRBD2 CASTQLAGVSYNEQFF TGTGCCAGCACCCAACTAGCGGGAGTGTCCTACAATGAGCAGTTCTTC
TRBJ1-4 TRBV28 NA NA CASKEQNEKLFF TGTGCCAGCAAGGAGCAGAATGAAAAACTGTTTTTT
TRBJ1-1 TRBV7-3 few NA CASSPGGEAFF TGTGCCAGCAGCCCTGGGGGGGAAGCTTTCTTT
TRBJ2-6 TRBV4-1 NA NA CASSLRGLGANVLTF TGCGCCAGCAGCCTACGGGGGCTTGGGGCCAACGTCCTGACTTTC
TRBJ2-2 TRBV20-1 few NA CSARDSRQGSTGELFF TGCAGTGCTAGAGATTCCCGGCAGGGGAGCACCGGGGAGCTGTTTTTT
TRBJ1-6 TRBV7-3 few NA CASGTNNSPLHF TGTGCCAGCGGGACGAATAATTCACCCCTCCACTTT
TRBJ1-1 TRBV20-1 many NA CSASRNTEAFF TGCAGTGCTTCCAGGAACACTGAAGCTTTCTTT
TRBJ2-7 TRBV6-2/TRBV6-3 few NA CASSFFARNEQYF TGTGCCAGCAGTTTCTTCGCTCGGAACGAGCAGTACTTC
TRBJ1-2 TRBV24-1 NA NA CATSDLGGRGYTF TGTGCCACCAGTGATTTGGGGGGGCGCGGCTACACCTTC
TRBJ2-7 TRBV9 few NA CASSVVPWNEQYF TGTGCCAGCAGCGTAGTCCCTTGGAACGAGCAGTACTTC
TRBJ2-1 TRBV28 NA TRBD1 CASERLGGGYNEQFF TGTGCCAGTGAGCGCCTAGGGGGCGGCTACAATGAGCAGTTCTTC
TRBJ2-3 TRBV7-2 few NA CASSLGELGTQYF TGTGCCAGCAGCTTAGGGGAGTTGGGTACGCAGTATTTT
TRBJ1-4 TRBV20-1 few NA CSARLGAYEKLFF TGCAGTGCTAGATTGGGGGCTTATGAAAAACTGTTTTTT
TRBJ1-2 TRBV7-2 many TRBD1 CASSQGGAGGHGYTF TGTGCCAGCAGCCAGGGGGGCGCAGGAGGCCATGGCTACACCTTC
TRBJ2-4 TRBV7-8 few TRBD2 CASSLSRGGRVDAIQYF TGTGCCAGCAGCTTATCCCGCGGGGGGCGCGTCGACGCCATTCAGTACTTC
TRBJ2-2 TRBV7-2 few TRBD2 CASIPGGRANTGELFF TGTGCCAGCATCCCTGGCGGGAGGGCGAACACCGGGGAGCTGTTTTTT
TRBJ1-1 TRBV5-1 many NA CASSLGASSGTEAFF TGCGCCAGCAGCTTGGGGGCATCTAGCGGCACTGAAGCTTTCTTT
TRBJ1-2 TRBV29-1 few NA CSVVVVTDWARGYTF TGCAGCGTTGTTGTGGTCACCGATTGGGCGAGGGGCTACACCTTC
TRBJ2-6 TRBV5-1 NA NA CASSPIGTTLSGANVLTF TGCGCCAGCAGCCCGATAGGGACCACCTTATCTGGGGCCAACGTCCTGACTTTC
TRBJ2-3 TRBV10-3 NA TRBD2 CAISEGLAGITDTQYF TGTGCCATCAGTGAAGGTCTAGCGGGGATCACAGATACGCAGTATTTT
TRBJ1-1 TRBV5-1 many TRBD1 CASSLKDRVTEAFF TGCGCCAGCAGCTTGAAGGACAGGGTCACTGAAGCTTTCTTT
TRBJ2-7 TRBV2 few NA CASSVVGTYEQYF TGTGCCAGCAGTGTCGTCGGGACCTACGAGCAGTACTTC
TRBJ2-2 TRBV5-6 few NA CASSEDGNTGELFF TGTGCCAGCAGCGAGGACGGGAACACCGGGGAGCTGTTTTTT
TRBJ2-1 TRBV5-1 NA TRBD1 CASGQGFYEQFF TGCGCCAGCGGACAGGGGTTCTATGAGCAGTTCTTC
TRBJ1-1 TRBV7-4 many NA CASSQGRGEGTEAFF TGTGCCAGCAGCCAAGGACGGGGGGAGGGCACTGAAGCTTTCTTT
TRBJ2-5 TRBV19 NA NA CASSMGRVSLETQYF TGTGCCAGTAGTATGGGAAGGGTTTCTTTGGAGACCCAGTACTTC
TRBJ1-4 TRBV6-2/TRBV6-3 few NA CASGQALNEKLFF TGTGCCAGCGGTCAGGCCCTTAATGAAAAACTGTTTTTT
TRBJ1-4 TRBV15 few NA CATSRDEKLFF TGTGCCACCAGCAGAGATGAAAAACTGTTTTTT
TRBJ2-7 TRBV19 few NA CASTPRGSYEQYF TGTGCCAGTACCCCCAGGGGTAGCTACGAGCAGTACTTC